Listed below are T cell receptor beta chains from one sample, sequenced in a study of regulatory T cells in long-lasting Graves disease. TCRdb redid the calling of the multiplex PCR reads with MiXCR, one entry per CDR3 protein. The sample lists hundreds of thousands of distinct CDR3 sequences, approximately 15% occurring once. These data also featured in a second study, about T cells in Graves' hyperthyroidism and ophthalmopathy.

Specimen: peripheral blood mononuclear cells (PBMCs), collected at new diagnosis, from a patient treated with antithyroid drugs. These receptors were collected from a man younger than 40 with Graves disease. Both conserved end residues are part of each CDR3. Fields, in order: clone size, V gene, D gene, J gene, CDR3 DNA, CDR3 protein. A D gene is named only where the DNA matches it firmly. A row's size may be missing; if present it is once, few, many or a size class.

size: many
V: TRBV27
D: .
J: TRBJ2-7
DNA: TGTGCCAGCAGCCGGGGACCCACCTCGGAGCAGTACTTC
CDR3: CASSRGPTSEQYF

size: .
V: TRBV20-1
D: TRBD1
J: TRBJ2-7
DNA: TGCAGTGCTCCCCCCCGGGACAGGAGCTCCTACGAGCAGTACTTC
CDR3: CSAPPRDRSSYEQYF

size: many
V: TRBV20-1
D: .
J: TRBJ1-1
DNA: TGCAGTGCTAGAGATCCCGGACACCTGAACACTGAAGCTTTCTTT
CDR3: CSARDPGHLNTEAFF

size: few
V: TRBV20-1
D: .
J: TRBJ2-5
DNA: TGCAGTGCCGCCCTCATGGACACACTCCAAGAGACCCAGTACTTC
CDR3: CSAALMDTLQETQYF

size: many
V: TRBV7-2
D: .
J: TRBJ2-7
DNA: TGTGCCAGCAGCTCCCGACCAAGCCCGGGGGAGCAGTACTTC
CDR3: CASSSRPSPGEQYF

size: few
V: TRBV6-1
D: TRBD2
J: TRBJ2-2
DNA: TGTGCCACCGCGAGGGAGAGCGGGGCGAACACCGGGGAGCTGTTTTTT
CDR3: CATARESGANTGELFF

size: many
V: TRBV27
D: .
J: TRBJ2-1
DNA: TGTGCCAGCAGTTTGAAGGGTTGGGATGAGCAGTTCTTC
CDR3: CASSLKGWDEQFF

size: many
V: TRBV29-1
D: .
J: TRBJ2-3
DNA: TGCAGCGTGACCCGAGGGGGAGTAGATACGCAGTATTTT
CDR3: CSVTRGGVDTQYF

size: many
V: TRBV12-3/TRBV12-4
D: TRBD1
J: TRBJ1-5
DNA: TGTGCCAGCAGTATAAGGACAGGGCTCAATCAGCCCCAGCATTTT
CDR3: CASSIRTGLNQPQHF

size: few
V: TRBV9
D: .
J: TRBJ1-6
DNA: TGTGCCAGCAGCGCCCCGGGACCGTATAATTCACCCCTCCACTTT
CDR3: CASSAPGPYNSPLHF

size: .
V: TRBV29-1
D: .
J: TRBJ2-3
DNA: TGCAGCGTTCCCCAAGTTTCAGATACGCAGTATTTT
CDR3: CSVPQVSDTQYF

size: many
V: TRBV27
D: .
J: TRBJ1-5
DNA: TGTGCCAGCAGTTCTCAGGGTTACAGTCAGCCCCAGCATTTT
CDR3: CASSSQGYSQPQHF

size: many
V: TRBV7-9
D: TRBD1
J: TRBJ1-2
DNA: TGTGCCAGCAGCTCCGGGGACAGATATGGCTACACCTTC
CDR3: CASSSGDRYGYTF

size: .
V: TRBV5-4
D: .
J: TRBJ2-6
DNA: TGTGCCAGCAGATCCCCCTCTGGGGCCAACGTCCTGACTTTC
CDR3: CASRSPSGANVLTF

size: many
V: TRBV19
D: .
J: TRBJ1-1
DNA: TGTGCCAGTACCCCCCGGTACAAATTAACTGAAGCTTTCTTT
CDR3: CASTPRYKLTEAFF

size: few
V: TRBV9
D: TRBD1
J: TRBJ1-1
DNA: TGTGCCAGCAGCGTAGCCCCGGACAGGGGAAGAGAAGCTTTCTTT
CDR3: CASSVAPDRGREAFF

size: .
V: TRBV6-2/TRBV6-3
D: TRBD1
J: TRBJ2-1
DNA: TGTGCCATCGGGACAGACTACAATGAGCAGTTCTTC
CDR3: CAIGTDYNEQFF

size: .
V: TRBV10-2
D: TRBD1
J: TRBJ1-2
DNA: TGCGCCAGCAAAACAGGGGAGTTCTATGGCTACACCTTC
CDR3: CASKTGEFYGYTF

size: many
V: TRBV29-1
D: .
J: TRBJ2-7
DNA: TGCAGCGTTGAATCAGGGTTAGGGTTTTACGAGCAGTACTTC
CDR3: CSVESGLGFYEQYF

size: many
V: TRBV6-5
D: .
J: TRBJ2-7
DNA: TGTGCCAGCAGTTACTCGACACCAAGGAGCTCCTACGAGCAGTACTTC
CDR3: CASSYSTPRSSYEQYF

size: many
V: TRBV7-8
D: .
J: TRBJ1-2
DNA: TGTGCCAGCAGCTTAGCACGGGGGCAGGATAACTATGGCTACACCTTC
CDR3: CASSLARGQDNYGYTF

size: many
V: TRBV9
D: .
J: TRBJ2-3
DNA: TGTGCCAGCAGCGTATGGGCTAGCGGCACAGATACGCAGTATTTT
CDR3: CASSVWASGTDTQYF

size: many
V: TRBV2
D: TRBD1
J: TRBJ2-2
DNA: TGTGCCAGCATCCGGGACAGGGGACCTTCGGAGCTGTTTTTT
CDR3: CASIRDRGPSELFF

size: .
V: TRBV6-1
D: .
J: TRBJ1-6
DNA: TGTGCCAGCAGTCCAGCGATGGGTACACCCCTCCACTTT
CDR3: CASSPAMGTPLHF

size: many
V: TRBV12-3/TRBV12-4
D: TRBD1
J: TRBJ2-2
DNA: TGTGCCAGCAGCCCTGTACAGGGGGGTCCCGGGGAGCTGTTTTTT
CDR3: CASSPVQGGPGELFF

size: .
V: TRBV20-1
D: TRBD2
J: TRBJ2-7
DNA: TGCAGTGCTAGAGATAGCGGGAGCTACGAGCAGTACTTC
CDR3: CSARDSGSYEQYF

size: many
V: TRBV24-1
D: .
J: TRBJ2-7
DNA: TGTGCCACCAGTGACTGTGCCCCAAGGAGCTCCTACGAGCAGTACTTC
CDR3: CATSDCAPRSSYEQYF

size: many
V: TRBV10-2
D: .
J: TRBJ2-7
DNA: TGCGCCAGCAGTGAGATGATGGAAGTTTACGAGCAGTACTTC
CDR3: CASSEMMEVYEQYF

size: .
V: TRBV19
D: TRBD1
J: TRBJ2-2
DNA: TGTGCCAGTAGCCTCATCCGACAGGGTGGCACCGGGGAGCTGTTTTTT
CDR3: CASSLIRQGGTGELFF

size: few
V: TRBV7-9
D: .
J: TRBJ2-7
DNA: TGTGCCAGCAGCGCCAAAAGTGGCAAGGTTTACGAGCAGTACTTC
CDR3: CASSAKSGKVYEQYF

size: few
V: TRBV4-1
D: TRBD1
J: TRBJ1-5
DNA: TGCGCCAGCAGCCAACCGGGACAGCGAAATCAGCCCCAGCATTTT
CDR3: CASSQPGQRNQPQHF

size: .
V: TRBV7-8
D: TRBD1
J: TRBJ1-1
DNA: TGTGCCAGCGGGACAGGGTCGAACACTGAAGCTTTCTTT
CDR3: CASGTGSNTEAFF

size: .
V: TRBV12-3/TRBV12-4
D: TRBD2
J: TRBJ2-2
DNA: TGTGCCAGCAGTCCGGGAGGGCGCAGCGGGGAGCTGTTTTTT
CDR3: CASSPGGRSGELFF

size: many
V: TRBV19
D: .
J: TRBJ2-3
DNA: TGTGCCAGTAGTGCCTCAGAGAGTACGCAGTATTTT
CDR3: CASSASESTQYF

size: many
V: TRBV5-1
D: .
J: TRBJ2-1
DNA: TGCGCCAGCAGCCACCGTTTAGAGGTGTCGATGGGTGAGCAGTTCTTC
CDR3: CASSHRLEVSMGEQFF

size: many
V: TRBV7-2
D: TRBD1
J: TRBJ1-4
DNA: TGTGCCAGCAGCGCAACCAACAGGGGTTTCATTAATGAAAAACTGTTTTTT
CDR3: CASSATNRGFINEKLFF

size: many
V: TRBV6-5
D: .
J: TRBJ2-1
DNA: TGTGCCAGCAGTTACAGGGCAGACCGGAGCTCCTACAATGAGCAGTTCTTC
CDR3: CASSYRADRSSYNEQFF

size: few
V: TRBV20-1
D: .
J: TRBJ2-3
DNA: TGCGGGAAGAGTGGGGGCACAGATACGCAGTATTTT
CDR3: CGKSGGTDTQYF

size: few
V: TRBV5-4
D: TRBD2
J: TRBJ2-2
DNA: TGTGCCAGCAGCACCGGGACTAGCGGGTGGGCCGGGGAGCTGTTTTTT
CDR3: CASSTGTSGWAGELFF

size: few
V: TRBV29-1
D: TRBD1
J: TRBJ1-4
DNA: TGCAGCGTGGCAGACAGGGCCCTCCTAGCTAATGAAAAACTGTTTTTT
CDR3: CSVADRALLANEKLFF

size: many
V: TRBV6-2/TRBV6-3
D: .
J: TRBJ2-7
DNA: TGTGCCAGCAGTGAATCTGGTTCCTACGAGCAGTACTTC
CDR3: CASSESGSYEQYF

size: many
V: TRBV20-1
D: TRBD2
J: TRBJ2-3
DNA: TGCAGTGCTGGAGGACCTAGCGGGAGGAGTACAGATACGCAGTATTTT
CDR3: CSAGGPSGRSTDTQYF

size: many
V: TRBV29-1
D: TRBD2
J: TRBJ2-1
DNA: TGCAGCACAACTAGCGGTAGCTCCTACAATGAGCAGTTCTTC
CDR3: CSTTSGSSYNEQFF

size: many
V: TRBV6-1
D: TRBD1
J: TRBJ2-7
DNA: TGTGCCAGCAACCGACATAGGAGTGCCGGGACAGTAGGATACGAGCAGTACTTC
CDR3: CASNRHRSAGTVGYEQYF

size: many
V: TRBV11-2
D: .
J: TRBJ2-3
DNA: TGTGCCAGCAGCTTGGGCTCTCTTTTTAGCACAGATACGCAGTATTTT
CDR3: CASSLGSLFSTDTQYF

size: few
V: TRBV29-1
D: .
J: TRBJ1-2
DNA: TGCAGCGTCCGGGACACTTCTAACTATGGCTACACCTTC
CDR3: CSVRDTSNYGYTF

size: many
V: TRBV7-9
D: .
J: TRBJ2-1
DNA: TGTGCCAGCAGCTTAAGCGCGGGTAGCAAGGGCAATGAGCAGTTCTTC
CDR3: CASSLSAGSKGNEQFF

size: few
V: TRBV11-3
D: TRBD2
J: TRBJ2-1
DNA: TGTGCCAGCAGCTCCTGGGGACTAGCGGGAAACTACAATGAGCAGTTCTTC
CDR3: CASSSWGLAGNYNEQFF

size: many
V: TRBV29-1
D: TRBD2
J: TRBJ2-1
DNA: TGCAGCGTTGAAGGGGGTCTAGCGGGAGGGCCTGGGTATGAGCAGTTCTTC
CDR3: CSVEGGLAGGPGYEQFF

size: many
V: TRBV6-1
D: .
J: TRBJ1-2
DNA: TGTGCCAGCCTCACAGGGAAGAGCTATGGCTACACCTTC
CDR3: CASLTGKSYGYTF

size: .
V: TRBV14
D: .
J: TRBJ1-2
DNA: TGTGCCAGCAGCCAAGATTCTGGGCTGTCCTATGGCTACACCTTC
CDR3: CASSQDSGLSYGYTF

size: many
V: TRBV29-1
D: TRBD2
J: TRBJ2-7
DNA: TGCAGCGTTCTGGCGGGAGGGGCCGAGCAGTACTTC
CDR3: CSVLAGGAEQYF

size: few
V: TRBV9
D: .
J: TRBJ2-2
DNA: TGTGCCAGCAGTCCCCACGCCGGGGAGCTGTTTTTT
CDR3: CASSPHAGELFF

size: .
V: TRBV5-5
D: TRBD2
J: TRBJ2-1
DNA: TGTGCCAGCGACTCCCCGCTAGCGGAGACTTACAATGAGCAGTTCTTC
CDR3: CASDSPLAETYNEQFF

size: .
V: TRBV5-5
D: TRBD1
J: TRBJ2-2
DNA: TGTGCCAGCAGCTTGGACACCGGGACAGGGGGCGCAGGCGCCGGGGAGCTGTTTTTT
CDR3: CASSLDTGTGGAGAGELFF

size: many
V: TRBV2
D: TRBD2
J: TRBJ2-7
DNA: TGTGCCAGCAGAGTACTAGCGGGAGGAAGTAACGAGCAGTACTTC
CDR3: CASRVLAGGSNEQYF